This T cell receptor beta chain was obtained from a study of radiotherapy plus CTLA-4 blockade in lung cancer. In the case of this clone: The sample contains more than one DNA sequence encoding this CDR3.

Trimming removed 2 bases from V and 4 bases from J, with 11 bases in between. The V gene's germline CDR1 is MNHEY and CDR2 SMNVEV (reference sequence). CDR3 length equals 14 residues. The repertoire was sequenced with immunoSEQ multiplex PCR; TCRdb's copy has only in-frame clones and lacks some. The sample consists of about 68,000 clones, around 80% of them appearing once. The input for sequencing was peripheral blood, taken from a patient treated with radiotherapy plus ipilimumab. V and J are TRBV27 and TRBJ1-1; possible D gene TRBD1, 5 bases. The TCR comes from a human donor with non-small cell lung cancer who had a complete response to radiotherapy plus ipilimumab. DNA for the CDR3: TGTGCCAGCAGTTTAAGGGGCGCGGGCACTGAAGCTTTCTTT. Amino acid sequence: CASSLRGAGTEAFF.